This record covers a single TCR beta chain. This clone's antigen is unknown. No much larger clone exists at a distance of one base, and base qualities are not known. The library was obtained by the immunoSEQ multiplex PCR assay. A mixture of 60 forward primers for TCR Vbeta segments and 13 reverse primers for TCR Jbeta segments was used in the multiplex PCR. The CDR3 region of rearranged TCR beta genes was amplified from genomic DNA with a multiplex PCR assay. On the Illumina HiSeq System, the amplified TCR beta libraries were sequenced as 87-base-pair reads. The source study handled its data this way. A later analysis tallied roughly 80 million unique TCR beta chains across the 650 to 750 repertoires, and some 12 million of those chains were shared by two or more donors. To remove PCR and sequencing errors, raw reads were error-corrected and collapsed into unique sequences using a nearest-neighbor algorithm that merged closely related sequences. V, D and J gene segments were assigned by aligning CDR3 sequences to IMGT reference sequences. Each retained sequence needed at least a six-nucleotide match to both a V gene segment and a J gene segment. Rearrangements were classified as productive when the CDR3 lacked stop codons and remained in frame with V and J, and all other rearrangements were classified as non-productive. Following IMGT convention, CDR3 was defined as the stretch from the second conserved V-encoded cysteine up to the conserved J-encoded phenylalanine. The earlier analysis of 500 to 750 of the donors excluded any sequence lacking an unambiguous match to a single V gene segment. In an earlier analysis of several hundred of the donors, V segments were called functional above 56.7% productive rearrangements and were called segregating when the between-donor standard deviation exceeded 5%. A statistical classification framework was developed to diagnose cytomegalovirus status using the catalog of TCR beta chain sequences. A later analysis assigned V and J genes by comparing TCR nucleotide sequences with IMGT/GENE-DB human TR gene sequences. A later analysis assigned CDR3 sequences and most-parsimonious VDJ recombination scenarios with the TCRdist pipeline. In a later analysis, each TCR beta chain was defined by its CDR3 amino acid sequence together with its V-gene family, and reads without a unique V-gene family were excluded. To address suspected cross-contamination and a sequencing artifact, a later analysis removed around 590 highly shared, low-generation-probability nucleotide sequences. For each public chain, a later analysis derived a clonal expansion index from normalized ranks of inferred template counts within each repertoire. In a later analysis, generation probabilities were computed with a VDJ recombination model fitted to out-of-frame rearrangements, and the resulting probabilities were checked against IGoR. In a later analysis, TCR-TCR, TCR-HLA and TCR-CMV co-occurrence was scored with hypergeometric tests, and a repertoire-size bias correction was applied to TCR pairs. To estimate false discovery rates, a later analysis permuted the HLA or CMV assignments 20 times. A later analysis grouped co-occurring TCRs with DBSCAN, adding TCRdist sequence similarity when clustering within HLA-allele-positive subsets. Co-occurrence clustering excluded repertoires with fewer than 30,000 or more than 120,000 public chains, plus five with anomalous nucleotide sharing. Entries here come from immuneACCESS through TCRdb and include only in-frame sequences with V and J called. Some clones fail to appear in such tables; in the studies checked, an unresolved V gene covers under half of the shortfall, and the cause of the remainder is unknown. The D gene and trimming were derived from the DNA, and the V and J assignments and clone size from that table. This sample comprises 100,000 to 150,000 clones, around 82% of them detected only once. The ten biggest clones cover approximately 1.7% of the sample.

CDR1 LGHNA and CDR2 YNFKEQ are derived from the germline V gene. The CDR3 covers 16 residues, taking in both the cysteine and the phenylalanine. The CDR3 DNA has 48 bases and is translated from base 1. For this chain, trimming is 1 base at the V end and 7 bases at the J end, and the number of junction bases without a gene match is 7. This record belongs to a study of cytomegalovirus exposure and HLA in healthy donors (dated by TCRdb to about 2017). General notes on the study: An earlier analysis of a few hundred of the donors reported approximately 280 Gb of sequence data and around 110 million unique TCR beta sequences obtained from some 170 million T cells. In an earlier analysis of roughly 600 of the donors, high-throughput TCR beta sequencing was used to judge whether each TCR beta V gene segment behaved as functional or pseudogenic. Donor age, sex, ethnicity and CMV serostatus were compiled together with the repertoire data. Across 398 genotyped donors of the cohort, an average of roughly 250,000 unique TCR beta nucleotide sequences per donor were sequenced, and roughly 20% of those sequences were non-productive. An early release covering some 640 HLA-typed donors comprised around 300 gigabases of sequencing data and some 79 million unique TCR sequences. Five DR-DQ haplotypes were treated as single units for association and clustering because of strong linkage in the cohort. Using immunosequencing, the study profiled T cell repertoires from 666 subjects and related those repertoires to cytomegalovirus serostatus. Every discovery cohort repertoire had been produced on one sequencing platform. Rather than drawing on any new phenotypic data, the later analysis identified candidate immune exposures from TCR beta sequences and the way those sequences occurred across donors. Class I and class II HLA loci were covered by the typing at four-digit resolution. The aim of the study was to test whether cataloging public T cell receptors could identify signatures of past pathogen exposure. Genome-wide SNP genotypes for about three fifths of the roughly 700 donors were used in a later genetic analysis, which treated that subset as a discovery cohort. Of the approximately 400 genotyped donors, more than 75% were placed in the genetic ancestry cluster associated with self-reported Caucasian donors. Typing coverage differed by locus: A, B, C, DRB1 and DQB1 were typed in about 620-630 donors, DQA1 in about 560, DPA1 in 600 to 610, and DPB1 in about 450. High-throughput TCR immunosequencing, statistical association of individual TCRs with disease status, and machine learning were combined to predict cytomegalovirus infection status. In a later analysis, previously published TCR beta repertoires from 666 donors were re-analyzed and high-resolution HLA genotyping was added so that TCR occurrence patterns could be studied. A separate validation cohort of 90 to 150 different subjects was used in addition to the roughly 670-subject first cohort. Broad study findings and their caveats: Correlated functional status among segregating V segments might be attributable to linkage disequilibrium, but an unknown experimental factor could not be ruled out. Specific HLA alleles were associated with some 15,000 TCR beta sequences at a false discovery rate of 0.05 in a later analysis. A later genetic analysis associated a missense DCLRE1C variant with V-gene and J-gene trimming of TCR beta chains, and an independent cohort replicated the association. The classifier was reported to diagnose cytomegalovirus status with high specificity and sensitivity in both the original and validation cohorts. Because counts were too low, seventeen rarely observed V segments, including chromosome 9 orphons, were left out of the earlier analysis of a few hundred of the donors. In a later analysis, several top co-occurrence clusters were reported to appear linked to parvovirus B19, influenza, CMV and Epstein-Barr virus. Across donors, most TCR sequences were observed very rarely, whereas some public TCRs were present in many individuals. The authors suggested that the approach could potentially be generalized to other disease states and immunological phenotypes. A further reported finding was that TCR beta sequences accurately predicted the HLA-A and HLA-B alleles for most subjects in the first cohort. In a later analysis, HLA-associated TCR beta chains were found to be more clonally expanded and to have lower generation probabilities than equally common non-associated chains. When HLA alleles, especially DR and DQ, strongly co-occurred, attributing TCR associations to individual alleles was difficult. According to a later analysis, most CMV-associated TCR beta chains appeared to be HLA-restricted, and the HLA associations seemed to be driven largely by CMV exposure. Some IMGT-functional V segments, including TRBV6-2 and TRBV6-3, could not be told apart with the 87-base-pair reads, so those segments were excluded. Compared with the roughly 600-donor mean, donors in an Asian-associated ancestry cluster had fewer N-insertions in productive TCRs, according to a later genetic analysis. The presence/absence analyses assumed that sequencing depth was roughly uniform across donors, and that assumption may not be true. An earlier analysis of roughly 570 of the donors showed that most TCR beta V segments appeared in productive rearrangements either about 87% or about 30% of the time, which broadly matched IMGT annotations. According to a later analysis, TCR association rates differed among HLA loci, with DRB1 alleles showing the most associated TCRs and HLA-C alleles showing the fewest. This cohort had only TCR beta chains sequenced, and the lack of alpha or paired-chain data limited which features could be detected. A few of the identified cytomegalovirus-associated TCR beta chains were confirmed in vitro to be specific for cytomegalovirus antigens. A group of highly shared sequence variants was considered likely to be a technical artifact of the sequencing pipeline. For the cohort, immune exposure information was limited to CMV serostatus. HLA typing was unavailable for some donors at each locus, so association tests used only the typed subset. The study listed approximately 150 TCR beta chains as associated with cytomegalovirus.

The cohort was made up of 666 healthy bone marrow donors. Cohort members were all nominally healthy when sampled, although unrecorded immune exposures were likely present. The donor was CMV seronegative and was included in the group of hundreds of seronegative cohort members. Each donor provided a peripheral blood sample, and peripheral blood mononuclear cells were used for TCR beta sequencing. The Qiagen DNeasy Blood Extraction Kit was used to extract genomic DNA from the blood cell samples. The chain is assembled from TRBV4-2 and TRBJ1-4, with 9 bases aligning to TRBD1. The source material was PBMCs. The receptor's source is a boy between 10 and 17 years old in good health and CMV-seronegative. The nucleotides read TGTGCCAGCAGCCAAGCACTGGGACAGGGCTCTGAAAAACTGTTTTTT. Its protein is CASSQALGQGSEKLFF.